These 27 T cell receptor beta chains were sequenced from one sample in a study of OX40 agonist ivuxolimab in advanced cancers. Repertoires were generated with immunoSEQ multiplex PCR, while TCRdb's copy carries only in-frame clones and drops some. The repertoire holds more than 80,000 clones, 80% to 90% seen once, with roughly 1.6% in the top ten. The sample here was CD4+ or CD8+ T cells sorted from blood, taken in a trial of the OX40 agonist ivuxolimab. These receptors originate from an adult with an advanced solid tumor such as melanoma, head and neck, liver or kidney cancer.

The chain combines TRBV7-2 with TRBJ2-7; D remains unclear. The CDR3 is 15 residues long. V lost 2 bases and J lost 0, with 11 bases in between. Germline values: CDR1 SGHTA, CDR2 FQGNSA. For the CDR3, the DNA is TGTGCCAGCAGCTTAAGTGGGATTTACTCCTACGAGCAGTACTTC. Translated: CASSLSGIYSYEQYF.

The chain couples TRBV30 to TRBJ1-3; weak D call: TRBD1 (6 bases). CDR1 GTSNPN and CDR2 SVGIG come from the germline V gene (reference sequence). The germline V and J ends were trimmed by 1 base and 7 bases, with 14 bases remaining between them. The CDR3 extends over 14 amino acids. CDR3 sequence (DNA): TGTGCCTGGAGTGACTCACAGGGATGGAACACCATATATTTT. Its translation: CAWSDSQGWNTIYF.

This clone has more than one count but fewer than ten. The CDR3 bases are TGTGCCAGCAGTACCGGGACTTCCTACGAGCAGTACTTC. This codes for CASSTGTSYEQYF. V is TRBV7-8 and J is TRBJ2-7; possibly TRBD2 for D (6 bases). V was clipped by 6 bases and J by 1 base, with 10 bases between them. In germline, CDR1 is SGHVS, CDR2 FQNEAQ. The CDR3 is made up of 13 amino acids. Complete variable domain (other parts from reference TRBV7-8 and TRBJ2-7): GAGVSQSPRYKVAKRGQDVALRCDPISGHVSLFWYQQALGQGPEFLTYFQNEAQLDKSGLPSDRFFAERPEGSVSTLKIQRTQQEDSAVYLCASSTGTSYEQYFGPGTRLTVT.

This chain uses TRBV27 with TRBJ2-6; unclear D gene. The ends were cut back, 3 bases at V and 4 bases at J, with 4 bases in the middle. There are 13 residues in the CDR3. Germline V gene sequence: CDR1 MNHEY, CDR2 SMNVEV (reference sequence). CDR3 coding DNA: TGTGCCAGCAGTTTGGCCGGGGCCAACGTCCTGACTTTC. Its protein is CASSLAGANVLTF.

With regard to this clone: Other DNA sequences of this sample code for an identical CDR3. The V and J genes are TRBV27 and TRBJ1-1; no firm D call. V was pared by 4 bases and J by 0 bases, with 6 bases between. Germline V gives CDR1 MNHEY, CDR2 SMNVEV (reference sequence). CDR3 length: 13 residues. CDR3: CASSSSLNTEAFF. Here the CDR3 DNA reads TGTGCCAGCAGTTCTTCCCTGAACACTGAAGCTTTCTTT.

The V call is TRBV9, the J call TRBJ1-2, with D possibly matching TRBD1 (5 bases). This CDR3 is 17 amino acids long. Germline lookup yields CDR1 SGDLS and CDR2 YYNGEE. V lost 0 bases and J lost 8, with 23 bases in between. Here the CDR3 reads CASSVEGAGLGLGGYTF. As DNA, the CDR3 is TGTGCCAGCAGCGTAGAAGGGGCAGGATTGGGTTTAGGGGGCTACACCTTC.

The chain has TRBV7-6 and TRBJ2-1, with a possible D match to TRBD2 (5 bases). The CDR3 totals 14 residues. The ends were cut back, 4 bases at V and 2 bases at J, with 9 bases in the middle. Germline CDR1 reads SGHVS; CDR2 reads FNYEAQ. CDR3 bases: TGTGCCAGCAGCTCACCGGGGACCTACAATGAGCAGTTCTTC. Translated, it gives CASSSPGTYNEQFF.

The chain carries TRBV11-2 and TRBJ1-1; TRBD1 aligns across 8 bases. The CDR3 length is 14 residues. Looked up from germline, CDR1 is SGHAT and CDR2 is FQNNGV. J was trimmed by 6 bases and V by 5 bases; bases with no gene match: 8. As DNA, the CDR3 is TGTGCCAGCAGCCGCGTGACAGGGGCGCCTGAAGCTTTCTTT. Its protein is CASSRVTGAPEAFF. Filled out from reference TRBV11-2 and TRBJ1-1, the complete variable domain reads EAGVAQSPRYKIIEKRQSVAFWCNPISGHATLYWYQQILGQGPKLLIQFQNNGVVDDSQLPKDRFSAERLKGVDSTLKIQPAKLEDSAVYLCASSRVTGAPEAFFGQGTRLTVV.

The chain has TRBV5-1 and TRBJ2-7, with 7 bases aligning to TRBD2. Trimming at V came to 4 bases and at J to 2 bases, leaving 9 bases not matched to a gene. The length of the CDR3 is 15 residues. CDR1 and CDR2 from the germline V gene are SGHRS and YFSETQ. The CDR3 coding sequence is TGCGCCAGCAGCGCAACGGGGGGACTTGCCTACGAGCAGTACTTC. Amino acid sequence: CASSATGGLAYEQYF.

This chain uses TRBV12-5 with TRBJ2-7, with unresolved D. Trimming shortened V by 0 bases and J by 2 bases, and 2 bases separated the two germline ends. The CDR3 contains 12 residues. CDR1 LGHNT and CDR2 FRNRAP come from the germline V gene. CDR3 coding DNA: TGTGCTAGTGGTTTGGTACCCTACGAGCAGTACTTC. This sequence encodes CASGLVPYEQYF.

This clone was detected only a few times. The CDR3 region is CASSPRQSDYGYTF. The CDR3 coding sequence is TGTGCCAGCTCACCCCGACAGAGCGACTATGGCTACACCTTC. The chain joins TRBV18 to TRBJ1-2; D is perhaps TRBD1 (5 bases). This CDR3 region has 14 residues. Trimming took 3 bases from V and 3 from J, leaving 11 bases between them. Germline CDR1 reads KGHSH; CDR2 reads LQKENI. Complete variable domain (other parts from reference TRBV18 and TRBJ1-2): NAGVMQNPRHLVRRRGQEARLRCSPMKGHSHVYWYRQLPEEGLKFMVYLQKENIIDESGMPKERFSAEFPKEGPSILRIQQVVRGDSAAYFCASSPRQSDYGYTFGSGTRLTVV.

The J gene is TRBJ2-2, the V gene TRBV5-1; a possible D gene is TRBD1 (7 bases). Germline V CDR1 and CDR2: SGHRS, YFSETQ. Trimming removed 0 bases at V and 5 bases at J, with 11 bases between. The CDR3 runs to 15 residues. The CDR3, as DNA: TGCGCCAGCAGCTTGGTGGCAGGGGGGACCGGGGAGCTGTTTTTT. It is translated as CASSLVAGGTGELFF.

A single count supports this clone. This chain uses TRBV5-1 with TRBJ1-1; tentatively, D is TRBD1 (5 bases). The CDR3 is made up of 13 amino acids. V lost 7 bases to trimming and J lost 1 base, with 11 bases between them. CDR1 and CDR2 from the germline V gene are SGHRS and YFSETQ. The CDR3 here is CASVSGQNTEAFF. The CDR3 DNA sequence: TGCGCCAGCGTGTCAGGACAGAACACTGAAGCTTTCTTT.

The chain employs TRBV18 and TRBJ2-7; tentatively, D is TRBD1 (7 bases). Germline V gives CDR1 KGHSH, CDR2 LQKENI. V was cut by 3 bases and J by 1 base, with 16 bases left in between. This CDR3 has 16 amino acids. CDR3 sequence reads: CASSPSGGGISYEQYF. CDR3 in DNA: TGTGCCAGCTCACCTTCCGGAGGGGGCATATCCTACGAGCAGTACTTC.

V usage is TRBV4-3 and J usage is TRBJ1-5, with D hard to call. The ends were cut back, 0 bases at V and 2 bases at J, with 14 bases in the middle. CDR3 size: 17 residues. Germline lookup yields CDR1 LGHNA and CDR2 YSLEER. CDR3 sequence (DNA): TGCGCCAGCAGCCAAGATCTGGGATTATTGGGCAATCAGCCCCAGCATTTT. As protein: CASSQDLGLLGNQPQHF.

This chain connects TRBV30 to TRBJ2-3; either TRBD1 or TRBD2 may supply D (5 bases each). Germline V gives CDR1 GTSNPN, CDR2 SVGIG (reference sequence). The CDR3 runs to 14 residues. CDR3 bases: TGTGCAGGAAGAAGACAGTTGGGGGCAGATACGCAGTATTTT. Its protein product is CAGRRQLGADTQYF.

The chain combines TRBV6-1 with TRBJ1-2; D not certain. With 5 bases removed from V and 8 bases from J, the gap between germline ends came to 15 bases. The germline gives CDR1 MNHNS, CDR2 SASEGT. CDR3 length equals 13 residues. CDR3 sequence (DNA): TGTGCCAGCAGTTCACTAGCCGATGAGGGCTACACCTTC. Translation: CASSSLADEGYTF.

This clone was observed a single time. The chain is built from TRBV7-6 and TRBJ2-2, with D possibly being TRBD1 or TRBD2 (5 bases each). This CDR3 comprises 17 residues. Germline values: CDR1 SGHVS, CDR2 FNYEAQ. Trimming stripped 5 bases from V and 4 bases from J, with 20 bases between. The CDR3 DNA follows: TGTGCCAGCAGCCCCCCCGGGGCTCAGAGAGGCACCGGGGAGCTGTTTTTT. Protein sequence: CASSPPGAQRGTGELFF.

The CDR3 nucleotides are TGTGCCAGCAGACGGGACAGCCGAGAGACGCAGTATTTT. Translating gives CASRRDSRETQYF. This chain connects TRBV27 to TRBJ2-3; 7 positions agree with TRBD1. With 6 bases clipped from V and 9 bases from J, the junction kept 9 bases outside the gene matches. This CDR3 is 13 amino acids long. Germline CDR1 is MNHEY and CDR2 is SMNVEV (reference sequence).

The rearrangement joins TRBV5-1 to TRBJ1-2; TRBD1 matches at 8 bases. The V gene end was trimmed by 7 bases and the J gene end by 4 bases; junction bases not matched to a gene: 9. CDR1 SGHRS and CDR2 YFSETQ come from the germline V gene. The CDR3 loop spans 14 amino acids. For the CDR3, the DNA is TGCGCCAGCGGGGCAGGGGGCGCGGGCTATGGCTACACCTTC. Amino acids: CASGAGGAGYGYTF.

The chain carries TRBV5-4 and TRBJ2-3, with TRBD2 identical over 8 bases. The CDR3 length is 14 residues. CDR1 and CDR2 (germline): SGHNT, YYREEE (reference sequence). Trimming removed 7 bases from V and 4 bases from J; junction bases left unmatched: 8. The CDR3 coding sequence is TGTGCCAGCGGGGATGCGGGAGGTCCAGATACGCAGTATTTT. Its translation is CASGDAGGPDTQYF.

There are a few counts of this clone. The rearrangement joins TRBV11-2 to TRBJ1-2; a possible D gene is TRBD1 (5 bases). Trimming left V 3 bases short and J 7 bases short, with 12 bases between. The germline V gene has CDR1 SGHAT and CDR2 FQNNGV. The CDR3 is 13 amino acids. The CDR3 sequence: CASSFRDLFGYTF. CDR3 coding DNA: TGTGCCAGCAGCTTTCGGGACCTATTTGGCTACACCTTC.

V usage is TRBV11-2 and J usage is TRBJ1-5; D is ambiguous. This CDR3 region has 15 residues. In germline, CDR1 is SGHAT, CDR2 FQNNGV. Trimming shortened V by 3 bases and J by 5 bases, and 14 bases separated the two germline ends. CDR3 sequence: CASSLSPGYDQPQHF. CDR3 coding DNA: TGTGCCAGCAGCTTGAGCCCGGGCTACGATCAGCCCCAGCATTTT.

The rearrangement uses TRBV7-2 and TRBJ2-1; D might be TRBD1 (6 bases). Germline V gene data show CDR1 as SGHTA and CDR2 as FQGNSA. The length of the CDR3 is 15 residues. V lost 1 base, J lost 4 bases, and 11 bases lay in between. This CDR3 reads CASSLVQGIYNEQFF. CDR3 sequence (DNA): TGTGCCAGCAGCTTAGTACAGGGAATATACAATGAGCAGTTCTTC.

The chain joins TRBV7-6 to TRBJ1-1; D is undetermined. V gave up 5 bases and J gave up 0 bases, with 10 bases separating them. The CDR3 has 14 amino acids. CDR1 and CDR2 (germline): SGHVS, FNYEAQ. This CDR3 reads CASSPTGMNTEAFF. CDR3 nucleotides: TGTGCCAGCAGCCCTACTGGGATGAACACTGAAGCTTTCTTT.

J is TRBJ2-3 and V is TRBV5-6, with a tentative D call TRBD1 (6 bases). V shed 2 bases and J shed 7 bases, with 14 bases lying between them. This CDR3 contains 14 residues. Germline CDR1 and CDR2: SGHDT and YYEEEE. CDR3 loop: CASSFWQGIHTQYF. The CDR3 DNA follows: TGTGCCAGCAGCTTCTGGCAGGGGATTCATACGCAGTATTTT.

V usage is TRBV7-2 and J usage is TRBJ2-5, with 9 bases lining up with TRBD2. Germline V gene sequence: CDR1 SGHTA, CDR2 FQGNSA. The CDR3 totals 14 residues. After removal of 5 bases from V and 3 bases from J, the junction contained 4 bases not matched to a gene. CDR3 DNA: TGTGCCAGCAGCCGCGCGGGGGGGGAAGAGACCCAGTACTTC. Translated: CASSRAGGEETQYF.